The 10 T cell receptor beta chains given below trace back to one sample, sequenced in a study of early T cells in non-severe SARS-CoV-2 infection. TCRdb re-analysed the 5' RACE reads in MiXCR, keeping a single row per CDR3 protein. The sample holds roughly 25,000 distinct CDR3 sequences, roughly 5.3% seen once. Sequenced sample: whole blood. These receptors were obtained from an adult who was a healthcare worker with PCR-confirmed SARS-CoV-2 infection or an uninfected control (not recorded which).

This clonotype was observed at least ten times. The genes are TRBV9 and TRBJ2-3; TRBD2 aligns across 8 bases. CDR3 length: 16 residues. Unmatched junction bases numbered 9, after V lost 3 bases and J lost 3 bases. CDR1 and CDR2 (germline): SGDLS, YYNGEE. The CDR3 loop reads CASSGGLVTVTDTQYF. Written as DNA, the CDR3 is TGTGCCAGCAGCGGGGGACTAGTGACTGTTACAGATACGCAGTATTTT.

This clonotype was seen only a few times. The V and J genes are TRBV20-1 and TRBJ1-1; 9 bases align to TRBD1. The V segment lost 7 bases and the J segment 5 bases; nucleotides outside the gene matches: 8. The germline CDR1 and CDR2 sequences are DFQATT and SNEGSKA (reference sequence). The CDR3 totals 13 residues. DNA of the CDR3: TGCAGTGTCGGACAGGGGAGCGGGACTGAAGCTTTCTTT. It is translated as CSVGQGSGTEAFF.

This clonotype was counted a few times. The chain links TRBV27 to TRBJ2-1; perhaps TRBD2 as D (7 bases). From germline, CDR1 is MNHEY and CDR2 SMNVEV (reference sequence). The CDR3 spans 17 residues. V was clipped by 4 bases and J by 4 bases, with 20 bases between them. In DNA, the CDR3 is TGTGCCAGCAGTTCACACGATTGGGGGGGCCCTTACAATGAGCAGTTCTTC. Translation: CASSSHDWGGPYNEQFF.

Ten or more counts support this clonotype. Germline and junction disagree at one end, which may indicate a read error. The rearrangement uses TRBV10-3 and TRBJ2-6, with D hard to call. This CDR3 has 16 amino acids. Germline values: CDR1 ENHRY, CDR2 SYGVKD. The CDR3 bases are TGTTCCATCAAGAGCTCGAGTCGCTCTGGGGCCAACGTCCTGACTTTC. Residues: CSIKSSSRSGANVLTF.

CDR3 sequence reads: CASSEGTLYTDTQYF. CDR3 coding DNA: TGTGCCAGCAGTGAAGGGACACTATACACAGATACGCAGTATTTT. The chain uses TRBV6-1 and TRBJ2-3, with D possibly TRBD1 on 5 matching bases. The CDR3 is 15 amino acids. From germline, CDR1 is MNHNS and CDR2 SASEGT. V was cut by 1 base and J by 2 bases, with 10 bases left in between.

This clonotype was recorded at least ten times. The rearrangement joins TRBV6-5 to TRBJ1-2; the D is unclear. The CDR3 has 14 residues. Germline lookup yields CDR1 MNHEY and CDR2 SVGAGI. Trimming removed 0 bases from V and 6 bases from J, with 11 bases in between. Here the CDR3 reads CASSYSNFRDGYTF. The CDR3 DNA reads TGTGCCAGCAGTTACTCGAATTTCCGGGATGGCTACACCTTC.

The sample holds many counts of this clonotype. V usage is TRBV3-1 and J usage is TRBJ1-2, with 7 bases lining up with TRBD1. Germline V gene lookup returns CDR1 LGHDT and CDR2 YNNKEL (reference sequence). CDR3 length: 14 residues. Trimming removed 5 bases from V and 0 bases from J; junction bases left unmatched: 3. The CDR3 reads CASSTGTANYGYTF. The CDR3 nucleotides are TGTGCCAGCAGCACCGGGACAGCTAACTATGGCTACACCTTC.

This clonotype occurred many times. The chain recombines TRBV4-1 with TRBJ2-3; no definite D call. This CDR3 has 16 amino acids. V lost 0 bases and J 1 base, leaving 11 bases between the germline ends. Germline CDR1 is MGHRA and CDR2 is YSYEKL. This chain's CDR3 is CASSQDRGFGTDTQYF. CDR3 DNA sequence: TGCGCCAGCAGCCAAGATCGTGGGTTTGGCACAGATACGCAGTATTTT.

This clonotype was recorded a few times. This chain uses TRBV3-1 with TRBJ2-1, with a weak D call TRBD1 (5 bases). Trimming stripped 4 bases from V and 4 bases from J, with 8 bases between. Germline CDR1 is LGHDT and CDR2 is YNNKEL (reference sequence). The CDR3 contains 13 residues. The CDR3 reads CASSPTVYNEQFF. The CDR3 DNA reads TGTGCCAGCAGCCCGACAGTGTACAATGAGCAGTTCTTC.

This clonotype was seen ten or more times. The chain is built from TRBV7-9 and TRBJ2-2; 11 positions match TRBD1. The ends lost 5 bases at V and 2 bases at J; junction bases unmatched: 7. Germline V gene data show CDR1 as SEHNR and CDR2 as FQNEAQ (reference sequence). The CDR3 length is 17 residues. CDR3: CASSRDRGASNTGELFF. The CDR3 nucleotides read TGTGCCAGCAGCCGGGACAGGGGGGCCTCTAACACCGGGGAGCTGTTTTTT.